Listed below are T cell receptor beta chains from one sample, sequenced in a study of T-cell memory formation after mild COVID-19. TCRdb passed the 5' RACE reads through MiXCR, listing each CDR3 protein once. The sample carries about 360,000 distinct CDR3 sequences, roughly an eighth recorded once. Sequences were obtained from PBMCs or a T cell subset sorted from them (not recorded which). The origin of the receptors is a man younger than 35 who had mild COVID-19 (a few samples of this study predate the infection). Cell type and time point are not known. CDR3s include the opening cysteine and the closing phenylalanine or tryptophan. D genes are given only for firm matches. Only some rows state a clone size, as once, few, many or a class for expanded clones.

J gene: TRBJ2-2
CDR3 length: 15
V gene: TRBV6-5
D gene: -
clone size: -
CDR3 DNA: TGTGCCAGCAGTTATGTTGTGGGGGACACCGGGGAGCTGTTTTTT
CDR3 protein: CASSYVVGDTGELFF

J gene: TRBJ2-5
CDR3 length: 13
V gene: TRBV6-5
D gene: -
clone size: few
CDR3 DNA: TGTGCCAGCAATCCAGGGGGGTTGGAGACCCAGTACTTC
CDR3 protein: CASNPGGLETQYF

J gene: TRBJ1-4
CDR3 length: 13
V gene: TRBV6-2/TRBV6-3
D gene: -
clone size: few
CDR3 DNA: TGTGCCAGCAGCTCCAACAGAGATGAAAAACTGTTTTTT
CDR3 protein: CASSSNRDEKLFF

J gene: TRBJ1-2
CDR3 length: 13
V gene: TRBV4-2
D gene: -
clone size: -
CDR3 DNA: TGTGCCAGCAGCCAAGTGGAGGGTTGGGGCTACACCTTC
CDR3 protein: CASSQVEGWGYTF

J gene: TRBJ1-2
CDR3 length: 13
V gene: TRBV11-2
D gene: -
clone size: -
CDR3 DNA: TGTGCCAGCAGCTTACGGGGGGCTAATGTCTACACCTTC
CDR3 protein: CASSLRGANVYTF

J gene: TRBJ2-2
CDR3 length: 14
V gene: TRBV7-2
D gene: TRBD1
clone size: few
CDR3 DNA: TGTGCCAGCACGGGACAGCCGAACACCGGGGAGCTGTTTTTT
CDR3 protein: CASTGQPNTGELFF

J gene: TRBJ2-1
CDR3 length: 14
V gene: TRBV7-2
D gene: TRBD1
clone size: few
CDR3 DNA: TGTGCCAGCAGCTTAGTGGCAGGGGGCTATGAGCAGTTCTTC
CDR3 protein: CASSLVAGGYEQFF

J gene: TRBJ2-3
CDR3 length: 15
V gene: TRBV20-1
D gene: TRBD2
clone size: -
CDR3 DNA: TGCAGTGCTAGAGATCTGAGCGGGGGGGCCGATACGCAGTATTTT
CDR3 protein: CSARDLSGGADTQYF

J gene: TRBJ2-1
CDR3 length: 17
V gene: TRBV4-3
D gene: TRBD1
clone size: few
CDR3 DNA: TGCGCCAGCAGCCAAGAGGGGACAGGGGACTCCTACAATGAGCAGTTCTTC
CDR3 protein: CASSQEGTGDSYNEQFF

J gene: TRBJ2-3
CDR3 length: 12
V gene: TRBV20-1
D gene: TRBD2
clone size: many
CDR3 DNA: TGCAGTGCTAGGCGGGGGGGAGATACGCAGTATTTT
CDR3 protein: CSARRGGDTQYF

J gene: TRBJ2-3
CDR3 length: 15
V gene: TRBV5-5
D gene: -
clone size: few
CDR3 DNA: TGTGCCAGCTTCAACCGGACGTCCAGCACAGATACGCAGTATTTT
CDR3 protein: CASFNRTSSTDTQYF

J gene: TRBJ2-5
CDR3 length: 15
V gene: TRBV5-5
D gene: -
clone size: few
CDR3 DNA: TGTGCCAGCAGCTTGGGGGCAGCGAACCAAGAGACCCAGTACTTC
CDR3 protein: CASSLGAANQETQYF

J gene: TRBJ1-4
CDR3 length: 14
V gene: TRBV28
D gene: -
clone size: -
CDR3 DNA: TGTGCCAGCAAGAAGCTACAGTATAATGAAAAACTGTTTTTT
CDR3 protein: CASKKLQYNEKLFF

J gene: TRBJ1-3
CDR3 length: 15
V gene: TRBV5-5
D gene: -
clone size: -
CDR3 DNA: TGTGCCAGCAGCACGGACGGGAACTTCGGAAACACCATATATTTT
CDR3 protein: CASSTDGNFGNTIYF

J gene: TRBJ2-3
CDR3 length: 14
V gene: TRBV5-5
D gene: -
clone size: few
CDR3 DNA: TGTGCCAGCAGCTCCGTGCAGGGGACAGATACGCAGTATTTT
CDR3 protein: CASSSVQGTDTQYF

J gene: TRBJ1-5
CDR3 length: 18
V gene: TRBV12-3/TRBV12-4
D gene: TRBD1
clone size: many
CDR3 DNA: TGTGCCAGCAGGTCTTGGGGCCAGGGGGGAAGGACGGATCAGCCCCAGCATTTT
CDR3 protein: CASRSWGQGGRTDQPQHF

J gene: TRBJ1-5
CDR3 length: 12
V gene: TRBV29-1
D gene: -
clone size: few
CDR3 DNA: TGCAGCGTCCGGGACCCTGATCAGCCCCAGCATTTT
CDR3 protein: CSVRDPDQPQHF

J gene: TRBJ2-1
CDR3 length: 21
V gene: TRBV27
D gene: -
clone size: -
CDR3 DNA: TGTGCCAGCAGTCCTACAACCGCAGCGTCGGGGCATGGGGGACGGGGCCATGAGCAGTTCTTC
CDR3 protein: CASSPTTAASGHGGRGHEQFF

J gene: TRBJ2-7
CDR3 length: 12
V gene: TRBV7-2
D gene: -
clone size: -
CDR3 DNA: TGTGCCAGCAGCTTAGTAGCGCCCGAGCAGTACTTC
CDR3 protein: CASSLVAPEQYF

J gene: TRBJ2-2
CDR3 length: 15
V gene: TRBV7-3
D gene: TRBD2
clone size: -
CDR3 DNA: TGTGCCAGCAGCTCCTCTAGCGGGGCGACCGGGGAGCTGTTTTTT
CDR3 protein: CASSSSSGATGELFF

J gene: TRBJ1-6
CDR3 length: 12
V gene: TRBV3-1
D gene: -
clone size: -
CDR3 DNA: TGTGCCAGCAGCCTAGGCCAGACGACCCTCCACTTT
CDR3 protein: CASSLGQTTLHF

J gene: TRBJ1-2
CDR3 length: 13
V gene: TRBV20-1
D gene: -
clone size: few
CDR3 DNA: TGCAGTGCTAGAAAGGAGGTGAACTATGGCTACACCTTC
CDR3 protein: CSARKEVNYGYTF

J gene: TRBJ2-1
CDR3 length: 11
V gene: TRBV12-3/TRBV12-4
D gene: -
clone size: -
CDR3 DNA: TGTGCCAGCAGCCCACAACGTGAGCAGTTCTTC
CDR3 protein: CASSPQREQFF

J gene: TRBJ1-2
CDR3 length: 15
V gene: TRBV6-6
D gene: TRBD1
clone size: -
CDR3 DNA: TGTGCCAGCAGCCCGGGTTCAGGGGGCTTACGTGGCTACACCTTC
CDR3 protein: CASSPGSGGLRGYTF

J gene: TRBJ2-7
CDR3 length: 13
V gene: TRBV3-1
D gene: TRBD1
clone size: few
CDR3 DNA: TGTGCCAGCAGCCCCCCGACAGGGACCGAGCAGTACTTC
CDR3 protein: CASSPPTGTEQYF

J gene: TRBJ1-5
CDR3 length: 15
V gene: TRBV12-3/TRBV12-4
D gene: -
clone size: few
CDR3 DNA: TGTGCCAGCAGTTTACACGGGTATAGCAATCAGCCCCAGCATTTT
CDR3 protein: CASSLHGYSNQPQHF

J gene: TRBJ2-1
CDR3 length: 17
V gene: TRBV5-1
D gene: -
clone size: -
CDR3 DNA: TGCGCCAGCAGCTTGGCCGGTACTGCAAATTCCTACAATGAGCAGTTCTTC
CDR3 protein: CASSLAGTANSYNEQFF

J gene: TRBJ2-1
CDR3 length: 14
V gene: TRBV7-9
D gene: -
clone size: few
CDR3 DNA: TGTGCCAGCAGCTTAGGGACTACCGGAAATGAGCAGTTCTTC
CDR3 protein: CASSLGTTGNEQFF

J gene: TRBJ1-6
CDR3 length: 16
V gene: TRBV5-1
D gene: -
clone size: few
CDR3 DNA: TGCGCCAGCAGCTCCTGGGGGGACCAACACAATTCACCCCTCCACTTT
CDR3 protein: CASSSWGDQHNSPLHF

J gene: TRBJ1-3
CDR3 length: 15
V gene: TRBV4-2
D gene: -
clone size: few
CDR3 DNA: TGTGCCAGCAGCCAAGAGCGGTTCTCTGGAAACACCATATATTTT
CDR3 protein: CASSQERFSGNTIYF

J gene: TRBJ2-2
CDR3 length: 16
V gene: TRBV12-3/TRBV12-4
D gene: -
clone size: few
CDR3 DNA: TGTGCCAGCAGTCCATCCAGAAGGCTTAACACCGGGGAGCTGTTTTTT
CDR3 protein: CASSPSRRLNTGELFF

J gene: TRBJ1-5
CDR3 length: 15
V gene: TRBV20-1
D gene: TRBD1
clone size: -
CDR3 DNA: TGCAGTGCTAGAGGTGAACCCACAGGGGGCAAGCCCCAGCATTTT
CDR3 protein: CSARGEPTGGKPQHF

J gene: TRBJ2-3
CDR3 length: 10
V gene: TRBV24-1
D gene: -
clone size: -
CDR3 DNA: TGTGCCATCGTGAGCGATACGCAGTATTTT
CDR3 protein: CAIVSDTQYF